Below are 5 T cell receptor beta chains sequenced from a single sample in a study of T cell responses to AZD1222 COVID-19 vaccine. Profiled with immunoSEQ multiplex PCR; TCRdb holds only in-frame clones, not every one. The data hold some 150,000 clones, with over 90% observed a single time. The sample here was peripheral blood, taken on day 0 of AZD1222 vaccination. These receptors all come from an adult in good health.

This CDR3 is CASSYGFGKLFF. The CDR3 DNA reads as TGTGCCAGCAGTTACGGGTTTGGAAAACTGTTTTTT. V is TRBV6-5 and J is TRBJ1-4; D unclear. V lost 2 bases and J lost 10, with 8 bases in between. The germline CDR1 and CDR2 sequences are MNHEY and SVGAGI. This CDR3 has 12 amino acids.

This clone was seen just once. The genes are TRBV12-5 and TRBJ1-4; D gene uncertain. The CDR3 runs to 13 residues. Germline V lookup: CDR1 LGHNT, CDR2 FRNRAP. V gave up 0 bases and J gave up 3 bases, with 2 bases separating them. The CDR3 region is CASGLVANEKLFF. The CDR3 bases are TGTGCTAGTGGTTTGGTTGCTAATGAAAAACTGTTTTTT.

This chain joins TRBV12-3 or TRBV12-4 and TRBJ2-7; D is undetermined. Trimming shortened V by 3 bases and J by 3 bases, and 6 bases separated the two germline ends. The CDR3 contains 12 residues. The CDR3 reads CASSLNLYEQYF. CDR3 DNA: TGTGCCAGCAGTTTGAATCTCTACGAGCAGTACTTC.

The V call is TRBV11-3, the J call TRBJ2-1; 8 nucleotides agree with TRBD1. The CDR3 consists of 17 residues. Trimming cost V 4 bases and J 9 bases; bases outside gene matches: 17. CDR1 and CDR2 from the germline V gene are SGHNT and YENEEA. CDR3 sequence: CASSSTGVGTHRAEQFF. The CDR3 DNA is TGTGCCAGCAGCTCGACAGGGGTCGGGACCCACAGGGCTGAGCAGTTCTTC.

As to this clone: Germline and junction disagree at one end, which may indicate a read error. This chain connects TRBV6-5 to TRBJ1-2; D is ambiguous. Germline CDR1 is MNHEY and CDR2 is SVGAGI. The CDR3 covers 13 residues. CDR3: CASRYLQHYGYTF. The CDR3 bases are TGTGCCAGCAGGTACTTGCAGCACTATGGCTACACCTTC.